The T cell receptor beta chain described here comes from a study of cytomegalovirus exposure and HLA in healthy donors. Notes on the study in general: An analysis that came later showed most CMV-associated TCR beta chains appearing HLA-restricted. CMV antigen specificity of three CMV-associated chains was confirmed in vitro. Earlier findings revealed that most TCR beta V segments proved productive either about 87% or about 30% of the time.

Per germline, CDR1 SGHTA and CDR2 FQGNSA. V trimming: 4 bases; J trimming: 3 bases; junction bases outside the gene matches: 8. The CDR3 has 15 amino acids. As to this clone: Its antigen is unknown.

With 60 Vbeta and 13 Jbeta primers, the PCR was carried out. Clones were read by immunoSEQ multiplex PCR, and TCRdb kept only the in-frame ones, dropping some. The sample carries about 35,000 clones, 90% recorded once. The sequence derives from a woman aged 18 to 35 in good health and CMV-seronegative. The J gene is TRBJ1-2, the V gene TRBV7-2, with 7 bases that match TRBD1. The sequenced material came from PBMCs. CDR3 region: CASSSPGGVDYGYTF. DNA of the CDR3: TGTGCCAGCAGCTCTCCAGGGGGTGTCGACTATGGCTACACCTTC.